The 5 T cell receptor beta chains presented below share a single source sample, sequenced in a study of blood T cell repertoires in COVID-19. The table came from immunoSEQ multiplex PCR; TCRdb's copy has only in-frame clones and leaves some out. This table has 330,000 or so clones, roughly 90% appearing once. The sequencing sample was made of PBMCs or T cells enriched from blood (not recorded which). Receptors were obtained from a woman aged 25 to 45 who had recovered from COVID-19.

The chain combines TRBV3-1 (or the pseudogene TRBV3-2) with TRBJ1-5; 7 nucleotides match TRBD1. Trimming removed 4 bases from V and 3 bases from J; junction bases left unmatched: 6. The germline CDR1 and CDR2 sequences are LGHDT and YNNKEL (reference sequence). This CDR3 region has 15 residues. The CDR3 is CASSPSDRVNQPQHF. The CDR3 nucleotides read TGTGCCAGCAGCCCGTCAGACAGGGTCAATCAGCCCCAGCATTTT.

Regarding this clone: Other nucleotide sequences from this sample produce the same CDR3. V and J are TRBV3-1 (or the pseudogene TRBV3-2) and TRBJ1-1; D gene uncertain. V was cut by 1 base and J by 1 base, with 7 bases left in between. The CDR3 is 14 amino acids. Germline V gene sequence: CDR1 LGHDT, CDR2 YNNKEL (reference sequence). This CDR3 is CASSQVGGNTEAFF. The CDR3 nucleotides are TGTGCCAGCAGCCAAGTAGGAGGGAACACTGAAGCTTTCTTT.

CDR3 region: CASSLGGQVIYEQYF. DNA for the CDR3: TGCGCCAGCAGCTTGGGGGGACAGGTGATATACGAGCAGTACTTC. The rearrangement joins TRBV5-1 to TRBJ2-7; 8 bases align to TRBD1. The CDR3 loop spans 15 amino acids. The germline V gene encodes CDR1 SGHRS and CDR2 YFSETQ. V was pared by 0 bases and J by 4 bases, with 6 bases of the junction left unmatched.

The CDR3 nucleotides are TGTGCCAGAAGTTACACTCGGGACAGAGGCTATGGCTACACCTTC. Protein sequence: CARSYTRDRGYGYTF. The chain carries TRBV5-3 and TRBJ1-2; 7 nucleotides line up with TRBD1. TRBV5-3 is annotated as an ORF whose role is uncertain. With 5 bases clipped from V and 4 bases from J, the junction kept 11 bases outside the gene matches. The CDR3 consists of 15 residues.

V gene TRBV28 combines with J gene TRBJ1-6; TRBD1 matches at 9 bases. J lost 5 bases, V lost 7 bases, and 6 bases had no gene match. The CDR3 covers 15 residues. Germline V gene sequence: CDR1 MDHEN, CDR2 SYDVKM. This CDR3 is CASTTGQGNNSPLHF. As DNA, the CDR3 is TGTGCCAGCACTACGGGACAGGGTAATAATTCACCCCTCCACTTT.